Listed below are T cell receptor beta chains from one sample, sequenced in a study of OX40 agonist ivuxolimab in advanced cancers. The table came from immunoSEQ multiplex PCR; TCRdb's copy has only in-frame clones and leaves some out. The profile shows 47,000 or so clones, roughly 90% of them singletons. Sequences were derived from CD4+ or CD8+ T cells sorted from blood, sampled in a trial of the OX40 agonist ivuxolimab. These receptors all come from an adult with an advanced solid tumor such as melanoma, head and neck, liver or kidney cancer. The CDR3 runs from the conserved cysteine through the conserved F or W. A D gene is named only where the DNA matches it firmly. A clone size is listed for some rows: how often the clone was seen (once, few, many), or a class if it is expanded.

CDR3 DNA | CDR3 protein | J gene | V gene | D gene | clone size
TGCGCCAGCAGCCAAGATCTGGGGGGCTGGAACACTGAAGCTTTCTTT | CASSQDLGGWNTEAFF | TRBJ1-1 | TRBV4-3 | - | -
TGCGCCAGCAGCCAAGATCACACCCAGTCCTACGAGCAGTACTTC | CASSQDHTQSYEQYF | TRBJ2-7 | TRBV4-1 | - | -
TGTGCCAGCAGGGCGGGGAGCTCCTACGAGCAGTACTTC | CASRAGSSYEQYF | TRBJ2-7 | TRBV5-8 | - | -
TGTGCCAGCAGTTTTAGAGGACTAGCGGACAATGAGCAGTTCTTC | CASSFRGLADNEQFF | TRBJ2-1 | TRBV28 | TRBD2 | -
TGCGCCAGCAGCCAAGCCCGGGGCGCAAACACTGAAGCTTTCTTT | CASSQARGANTEAFF | TRBJ1-1 | TRBV4-3 | - | -
TGTGCCAGCAGCCCAGGTGGGGGGGTTACGGAAAAACTGTTTTTT | CASSPGGGVTEKLFF | TRBJ1-4 | TRBV9 | - | -
TGCGCCAGCAGCTTGGCAGTCAGGGAACCAGACGAGCAGTACTTC | CASSLAVREPDEQYF | TRBJ2-7 | TRBV5-1 | - | few
TGTGCCAGCAGCTCCGAAATAGGGACGAGGGGCTACACCTTC | CASSSEIGTRGYTF | TRBJ1-2 | TRBV28 | - | -
TGTGCCAGCAGCGCCACCGGGACAGGGGGCCGTGAGCAGTTCTTC | CASSATGTGGREQFF | TRBJ2-1 | TRBV9 | TRBD1 | -
TGTGCCAGCAGCGCTAGCGGGGGCACAGATACGCAGTATTTT | CASSASGGTDTQYF | TRBJ2-3 | TRBV7-6 | TRBD2 | -
TGTGCCAGCAGCCCCCGGGGGAGCTCCTACGAGCAGTACTTC | CASSPRGSSYEQYF | TRBJ2-7 | TRBV11-3 | - | once
TGTGCCAGCAGCGTAGAGGGATCCCCCTACAATGAGCAGTTCTTC | CASSVEGSPYNEQFF | TRBJ2-1 | TRBV9 | - | -
TGCGCCAGCAGCGATCGACAGGCGGACACTGAAGCTTTCTTT | CASSDRQADTEAFF | TRBJ1-1 | TRBV4-1 | - | -
TGTGCCAGCAGCTTCTGGGGCGCAGGGTCAGAGACCCAGTACTTC | CASSFWGAGSETQYF | TRBJ2-5 | TRBV5-5 | - | -
TGTGCCAGCAGCAAAGCGTCTGGAAGATACAGGGAGTTTAGCACAGATACGCAGTATTTT | CASSKASGRYREFSTDTQYF | TRBJ2-3 | TRBV21-1 | - | once
TGTGCCAGCAGCGGGGGCAATCAGCCCCAGCATTTT | CASSGGNQPQHF | TRBJ1-5 | TRBV9 | - | -
TGTGCCAGCAGCTCGGACGCCCGGGGAGGTACGGGTTACGAGCAGTACTTC | CASSSDARGGTGYEQYF | TRBJ2-7 | TRBV5-5 | - | -
TGTGCCACCCTTAAGGGCAATGAGCAGTTCTTC | CATLKGNEQFF | TRBJ2-1 | TRBV6-5 | - | -
TGTGCCAGCAGCTTTGCTACGAAGCACTACCCGGGACAGGGCCCTTACGAGCAGTACTTC | CASSFATKHYPGQGPYEQYF | TRBJ2-7 | TRBV12-1 | - | -
TGTGCCAGCAGCAAGAATCCCTCACGGGGGAGACCGTCCTCTGGAAACACCATATATTTT | CASSKNPSRGRPSSGNTIYF | TRBJ1-3 | TRBV21-1 | - | -
TGTGCCAGCAGCTTAACTAGCGGGGTGCACACCGGGGAGCTGTTTTTT | CASSLTSGVHTGELFF | TRBJ2-2 | TRBV7-8 | TRBD2 | -
TGTGCCATCAGTGAGTCGCCGGCAGTTGGCGAGCAGTACTTC | CAISESPAVGEQYF | TRBJ2-7 | TRBV10-3 | - | -
TGCGCTTCTAGTAGGGTCCCTACCAATGAGCAGTTCTTC | CASSRVPTNEQFF | TRBJ2-1 | TRBV5-1 | - | once
TGCAGCGCCGAAGGGGAATTGAACTATGGCTACACCTTC | CSAEGELNYGYTF | TRBJ1-2 | TRBV29-1 | - | -
TGTGCCAGCAGCGCCCACGTCGGGGACTACGAGCAGTACTTC | CASSAHVGDYEQYF | TRBJ2-7 | TRBV7-2 | - | -
TGTGCCAGCAGTCAAACGGGACTAGTGGCCGATGAGCAGTTCTTC | CASSQTGLVADEQFF | TRBJ2-1 | TRBV7-3 | TRBD2 | -
TGCGCCAGCAGCTTGGGGGACAGTAATGAAAAACTGTTTTTT | CASSLGDSNEKLFF | TRBJ1-4 | TRBV5-1 | TRBD1 | -
TGTGCCAGCAGCTCTCCTAGCGGGGGGGCTCATACGCAGTATTTT | CASSSPSGGAHTQYF | TRBJ2-3 | TRBV7-9 | TRBD2 | -
TGCGCCAGCAGCCACTTAGCGGGGGCTATTTACAATGAGCAGTTCTTC | CASSHLAGAIYNEQFF | TRBJ2-1 | TRBV4-1 | TRBD2 | -
TGCGCCAGCAGCTTGGGCGGGGGGATTAATGAGCAGTTCTTC | CASSLGGGINEQFF | TRBJ2-1 | TRBV5-1 | TRBD2 | -
TGTGCCAGCAGTCCCGGGGACAGGGCCCACGAGCAGTACTTC | CASSPGDRAHEQYF | TRBJ2-7 | TRBV27 | TRBD1 | -
TGTGCTAGTGTCAGTAGCGGGGGGGCGTCTCTGAATGAGCAGTTCTTC | CASVSSGGASLNEQFF | TRBJ2-1 | TRBV12-5 | TRBD2 | -
TGCAGTGCCGCTATTGCCTACGAGCAGTACTTC | CSAAIAYEQYF | TRBJ2-7 | TRBV20-1 | - | -
TGTGCCAGCAGCTTAGTAGGACAGGGGGAGAACACTGAAGCTTTCTTT | CASSLVGQGENTEAFF | TRBJ1-1 | TRBV7-9 | TRBD1 | -
TGTGCCTGGGACCCGATAGGCACTGAAGCTTTCTTT | CAWDPIGTEAFF | TRBJ1-1 | TRBV30 | - | -
TGTGCCAGTAGTATCTGGGACAGGGCAAATCAGCCCCAGCATTTT | CASSIWDRANQPQHF | TRBJ1-5 | TRBV19 | TRBD1 | -
TGCAGCGCACCGGGACAGGGTACAGATACGCAGTATTTT | CSAPGQGTDTQYF | TRBJ2-3 | TRBV29-1 | TRBD1 | -
TGCGCCAGCAGCCAAGTTGCAAGGGGAGCGGGGTACAATGAGCAGTTCTTC | CASSQVARGAGYNEQFF | TRBJ2-1 | TRBV4-3 | TRBD2 | -
TGTGCCTGGATGGGTGCCAAAAACATTCAGTACTTC | CAWMGAKNIQYF | TRBJ2-4 | TRBV30 | - | -
TGTGCCAGCAGCACAACAGGGGGGGATTACGAGCAGTACTTC | CASSTTGGDYEQYF | TRBJ2-7 | TRBV11-2 | - | -
TGTGCCAGCAGCTTCGGGGGCTCCCACGAGCAGTACTTC | CASSFGGSHEQYF | TRBJ2-7 | TRBV7-2 | - | few
TGCGCCAGCAGCCAAGAAAAGTCGGGGGCTGGAGGGGAAGGCTACACCTTC | CASSQEKSGAGGEGYTF | TRBJ1-2 | TRBV4-3 | - | -